The 8 T cell receptor beta chains below come from one sample, sequenced in a study of read filtering for tumor transcriptome and immune sequencing (dated by TCRdb to the early 2020s). This sample was sequenced with an Illumina HiSeq 4000. TCR libraries were constructed from approximately 360 ng RNA using the Immunoverse kit, and molecular barcoded adaptors covering alpha/delta and beta/gamma chains were employed. The raw public data were reprocessed by TCRdb itself: fastp quality trimming at Q25, MiXCR clonotype calling, in-frame beta chains only. For every CDR3 protein sequence, its rows merge into one entry that carries the most common genes and DNA. In this sample the table shows some 38,000 distinct CDR3 sequences, about an eighth of which occur a single time. About 30% of the sample rests with the top ten. The material sequenced was a population of CD138-negative cells sorted from bone marrow. The sample's cell subset or site label is to be understood as: bone marrow mononuclear cells depleted of CD138+ plasma/myeloma cells by negative magnetic selection. The receptor source for this set is a donor at least 40 years old with multiple myeloma.

This clonotype has a handful of counts. The J gene is TRBJ2-7, the V gene TRBV7-2, with 10 bases that match TRBD2. The CDR3 extends over 15 amino acids. V gave up 4 bases and J gave up 5 bases; unmatched junction bases: 8. CDR1 is SGHTA and CDR2 is FQGNSA in the germline V gene. In DNA, the CDR3 is TGTGCCAGCAGCTCAGGGGTACTAGCGGGGAACGAGCAGTACTTC. Translation gives CASSSGVLAGNEQYF. Looking up the rest from reference TRBV7-2 and TRBJ2-7 gives the full variable domain: GAGVSQSPSNKVTEKGKDVELRCDPISGHTALYWYRQSLGQGLEFLIYFQGNSAPDKSGLPSDRFSAERTGGSVSTLTIQRTQQEDSAVYLCASSSGVLAGNEQYFGPGTRLTVT.

There are a few counts of this clonotype. The chain employs TRBV28 and TRBJ1-5, with D hard to call. Germline-derived CDR1 and CDR2 are MDHEN and SYDVKM. This CDR3 contains 14 residues. V was pared by 5 bases and J by 4 bases, with 12 bases between. The CDR3 region is CASSLWEGNQPQHF. The CDR3 nucleotides are TGTGCCAGCAGTCTTTGGGAGGGAAATCAGCCCCAGCATTTT.

This clonotype was detected many times. The chain uses TRBV6-2 or TRBV6-3 and TRBJ2-1, with D perhaps TRBD2 (6 bases). Trimming removed 0 bases from V and 3 bases from J, with 15 bases in between. Germline CDR1 is MNHEY and CDR2 is SVGEGT. The CDR3 has 17 residues. CDR3 DNA sequence: TGTGCCAGCAGTTACTCCACCCCCCGGGGGATCTACAATGAGCAGTTCTTC. This sequence encodes CASSYSTPRGIYNEQFF.

The CDR3 bases are TGTGCCAGCAGCTTAGGGGGCAAAGGGGAACTTACGCAGTATTTT. Protein: CASSLGGKGELTQYF. The rearrangement links TRBV11-2 to TRBJ2-3, with D maybe TRBD1 (5 bases). Trimming pared 1 base from V and 8 bases from J, leaving 16 bases between. The CDR3 is made up of 15 amino acids. CDR1 and CDR2 (germline): SGHAT, FQNNGV. The whole variable domain, filled in from reference TRBV11-2 and TRBJ2-3, reads EAGVAQSPRYKIIEKRQSVAFWCNPISGHATLYWYQQILGQGPKLLIQFQNNGVVDDSQLPKDRFSAERLKGVDSTLKIQPAKLEDSAVYLCASSLGGKGELTQYFGPGTRLTVL.

This clonotype was counted between two and nine times. The V and J genes are TRBV10-3 and TRBJ1-3; D gene unclear. Germline V gene data show CDR1 as ENHRY and CDR2 as SYGVKD. The CDR3 runs to 15 residues. The V and J ends lost 3 bases and 0 bases respectively, with 9 bases between them. CDR3 loop: CAISDRLPSGNTIYF. The CDR3, as DNA: TGTGCCATCAGTGACAGGCTACCCTCTGGAAACACCATATATTTT.

Ten or more counts support this clonotype. The chain couples TRBV29-1 to TRBJ2-1, with 12 bases matching TRBD2. After removal of 8 bases from V and 10 bases from J, the junction contained 9 bases not matched to a gene. This CDR3 comprises 13 residues. Germline CDR1 reads SQVTM; CDR2 reads ANQGSEA. CDR3 residues: CSSSSGGAREQFF. CDR3 nucleotides: TGCAGCTCCTCTAGCGGGGGGGCCCGCGAGCAGTTCTTC.

This clonotype was counted at least ten times. This sequence joins TRBV2 and TRBJ1-1; 7 bases fit TRBD1. This CDR3 is built from 15 residues. The germline CDR1 and CDR2 sequences are SNHLY and FYNNEI. V lost 1 base to trimming and J lost 2 bases; unmatched junction nucleotides: 4. CDR3 in DNA: TGTGCCAGCAGTGAAGGACAGGGATCAAACACTGAAGCTTTCTTT. This codes for CASSEGQGSNTEAFF.

Points on this clonotype: The junction and the germline gene differ at one end; a read error may be behind it. V gene TRBV6-1 combines with J gene TRBJ2-3; D may be TRBD1 (5 bases). Germline V gene sequence: CDR1 MNHNS, CDR2 SASEGT. The length of the CDR3 is 16 residues. The CDR3 loop reads CAGSHLQGSSTDTQYF. Here the CDR3 DNA reads TGTGCCGGCAGTCACCTTCAGGGATCAAGCACAGATACGCAGTATTTT.